This record covers a single TCR beta chain. This sample is drawn from a study of response to subunit inactivated influenza vaccine. With V trimmed by 3 bases and J by 3 bases, 3 bases remained unmatched. This CDR3 has 14 amino acids. TCRdb passed the RT-PCR reads through MiXCR, listing each CDR3 protein once. The sample has 550,000 to 800,000 distinct CDR3 sequences; approximately 15% are singletons. This clonotype was obtained from a man aged 50-59 years who received an inactivated influenza vaccine. The genes are TRBV12-3 or TRBV12-4 and TRBJ2-7; 9 bases map to TRBD1. Sequencing was performed on PBMCs from blood, taken less than 15 days before vaccination. The CDR3 DNA reads as TGTGCCAGCAGTTTCGCGGACAGGGGCTACGAGCAGTACTTC. Translating gives CASSFADRGYEQYF.